What follows is one TCR beta chain and its context. The data are from a study of CD8+CD57+ T cells in acquired aplastic anemia. Investigators profiled TCR beta VDJ and CDR3 from genomic DNA template. TCRdb reprocessed the reads via MiXCR and lists one record per CDR3 protein. The repertoire has around 210,000 distinct CDR3 sequences, 65% of them found once; the top ten carry about 60%. Patients who underwent sequencing had shown CD8+CD57+ cell expansion by flow cytometry. With 6 bases clipped from V and 15 bases from J, the junction kept 8 bases outside the gene matches. There are 11 residues in the CDR3. Germline CDR1 and CDR2: SNHLY and FYNNEI.

The J gene is TRBJ2-1, the V gene TRBV2; TRBD2 aligns across 7 bases. The sequencing sample was made of sorted CD4+, CD8+, or CD8+CD57+ T cells (not recorded which) from PBMCs. The receptor comes from a human donor with aplastic anemia. For the CDR3, the DNA is TGTGCCAGCAGCCCCGGGACTAACCCGTTCTTC. It specifies CASSPGTNPFF.